This TCR beta chain was documented in a study of T cell responses to AZD1222 COVID-19 vaccine. Study-level background: Second-dose recipients at about 4 or about 12 weeks were treated as one pooled group.

Sequencing used immunoSEQ multiplex PCR; TCRdb keeps in-frame clones, though not all of them. The sample consists of 150,000 to 200,000 clones, about nine tenths of them appearing once. Germline V lookup: CDR1 MNHEY, CDR2 SVGAGI. This CDR3 is 15 amino acids long. Germline trimming cut 6 bases from V and 6 bases from J; bases unmatched to any gene: 8. As to this clone: Its cognate antigen is unknown.

Study results and limitations: Clonal diversity was possibly underestimated; the donors were predominantly white British and more often female. Sampling captured repertoires only after the peak T cell response.

The V and J genes are TRBV6-5 and TRBJ2-1; TRBD1 agrees at 10 bases. This TCR derives from an adult in good health. This specimen consisted of peripheral blood, obtained on day 0 of AZD1222 vaccination. The chain's CDR3 is CASSTDRGQFNEQFF. The CDR3 region has the DNA TGTGCCAGCAGCACTGACAGGGGGCAATTCAATGAGCAGTTCTTC.